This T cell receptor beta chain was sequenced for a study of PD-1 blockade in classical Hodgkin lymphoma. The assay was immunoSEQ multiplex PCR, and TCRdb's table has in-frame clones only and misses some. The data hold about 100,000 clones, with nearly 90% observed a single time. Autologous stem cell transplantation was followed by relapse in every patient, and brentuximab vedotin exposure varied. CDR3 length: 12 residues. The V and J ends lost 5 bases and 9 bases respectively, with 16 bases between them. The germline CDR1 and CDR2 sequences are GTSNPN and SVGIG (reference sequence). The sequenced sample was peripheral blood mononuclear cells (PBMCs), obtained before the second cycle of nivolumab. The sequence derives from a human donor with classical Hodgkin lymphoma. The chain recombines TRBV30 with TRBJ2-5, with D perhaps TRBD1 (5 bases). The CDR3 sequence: CAWDSLLGPQYF. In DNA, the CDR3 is TGTGCCTGGGACAGCCTGTTGGGGCCCCAGTACTTC.